This T cell receptor (beta chain) comes out of a study of blood T cell repertoires in COVID-19. Self-reported history from a screening survey and questionnaire set each donor's cohort. In the authors' methods: Quantification of nucleated cells was approximated via reference gene primer amplification. TCRdb's copy holds only in-frame clones and misses some; the assay was immunoSEQ multiplex PCR. The V and J calls and clone size come from that table; D and trimming were worked out from the DNA. Of more than 350,000 clones listed, around nine tenths were seen once; the top ten hold approximately 10%. With 2 bases removed from V and 0 bases from J, the gap between germline ends came to 10 bases. The CDR3 spans 15 residues. Germline V lookup: CDR1 MNHNY, CDR2 SVGAGI (reference sequence).

The TCR originated in a woman in her forties or fifties who had recovered from COVID-19. The sequenced sample consisted of PBMCs or T cells enriched from blood (not recorded which). The chain links TRBV6-6 to TRBJ1-1, with D hard to call. For the CDR3, the DNA is TGTGCCAGCAGTTACAAGAGGCGGATGAACACTGAAGCTTTCTTT. It codes for CASSYKRRMNTEAFF.